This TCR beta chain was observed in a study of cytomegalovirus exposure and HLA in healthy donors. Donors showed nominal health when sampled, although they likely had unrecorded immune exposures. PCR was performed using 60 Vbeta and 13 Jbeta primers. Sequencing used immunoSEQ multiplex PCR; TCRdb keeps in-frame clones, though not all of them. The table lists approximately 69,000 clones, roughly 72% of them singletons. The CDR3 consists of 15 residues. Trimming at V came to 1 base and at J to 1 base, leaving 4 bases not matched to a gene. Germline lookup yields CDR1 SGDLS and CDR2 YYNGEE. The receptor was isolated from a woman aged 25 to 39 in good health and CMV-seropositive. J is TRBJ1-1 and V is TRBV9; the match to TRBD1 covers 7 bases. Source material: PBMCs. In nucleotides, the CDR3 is TGTGCCAGCAGCGTACGTTGGGACAGGAACACTGAAGCTTTCTTT. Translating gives CASSVRWDRNTEAFF.